The clone carrying this T cell receptor (beta chain) showed up many times. Its antigen remains unknown. The CDR3 is cut off 3 residues early in the read; its end comes from the germline J gene. This sample stems from a study of T cell clonality in common variable immunodeficiency. Findings and limits, study-wide: Fewer deletions and N-nucleotide insertions were reportedly seen in common variable immunodeficiency TCR beta sequences. The cause of increased CVID clonality remains unclear without subpopulation sequencing.

This table comes from immunoSEQ multiplex PCR, and its TCRdb copy is limited to in-frame clones, with some not included. Observed in the sample are about 35,000 clones, none of them singletons. CDR3 length equals 13 residues. The V gene's germline CDR1 is SQVTM and CDR2 ANQGSEA. V was trimmed by 7 bases and J by 4 bases, leaving 14 bases between them. The source of this sequence is a person aged 18 to 70 in good health. The sample taken for sequencing was peripheral blood mononuclear cells. The chain recombines TRBV29-1 with TRBJ2-1; unclear D gene. The CDR3 bases that were read are TGCAGCGCCTCTGACCTAGTTTACAATGAG. Amino acids: CSASDLVYNE. The CDR3 in full is CSASDLVYNEQFF.